This is a list of T cell receptor beta chains from one sample in a study of T cell repertoires in cytomegalovirus infection. The antigens for these receptors are not known. MiXCR, run by TCRdb on the reads, gives a single entry per CDR3 protein. Counted here are about 70,000 distinct CDR3 sequences, 20% occurring once; the ten biggest clones make up roughly 62%. The material sequenced was CD8+ T cells from cultured PBMCs, taken from culture after CMV antigen stimulation. These receptors came from a human donor in good health (CMV status not recorded). Some clones in this sample may be carry-over from other donors' samples. The CDR3 runs from the conserved cysteine through the conserved F or W. D genes are given only for firm matches. Only part of the rows carry a size: once, few, many, or a class if the clone is expanded.

clone_size	d_call	j_call	v_call	cdr3_nt	cdr3_aa
few	TRBD2	TRBJ2-1	TRBV6-1	TGTGCCAGCACCTTAGCGGGGGCTTACAATGAGCAGTTCTTC	CASTLAGAYNEQFF
NA	TRBD2	TRBJ2-7	TRBV7-8	TGTGCCAGCAGCTCTGGGGGGGGTATGGCCTACGAGCAGTACTTC	CASSSGGGMAYEQYF
few	NA	TRBJ1-1	TRBV3-1	TGTGCCAGCAGCCAAGCCCAAACAGGGATGAACACTGAAGCTTTCTTT	CASSQAQTGMNTEAFF
many	TRBD2	TRBJ2-2	TRBV28	TGTGCCGGTCTAGCGGAGAACACCGGGGAGCTGTTTTTT	CAGLAENTGELFF
NA	TRBD1	TRBJ1-5	TRBV5-6	TGTGCCAGCAGGCGGGGACAGGGCCCAAATCAGCCCCAGCATTTT	CASRRGQGPNQPQHF
few	NA	TRBJ2-1	TRBV7-8	TGTGCCAGCAGCTTACAGGGTCGTCCTGCATACAATGAGCAGTTCTTC	CASSLQGRPAYNEQFF
few	TRBD1	TRBJ1-1	TRBV4-2	TGTGCCAGCAGCCAAGTGCTTTCCGGGACAGGGGGCAACACTGAAGCTTTCTTT	CASSQVLSGTGGNTEAFF
NA	NA	TRBJ2-3	TRBV7-9	TGTGCCACTTTGAGGGAGACGGGCACAGATACGCAGTATTTT	CATLRETGTDTQYF
NA	NA	TRBJ2-2	TRBV12-3/TRBV12-4	TGTGCCAGCGGGGGGCCCCACGGGGAGCTGTTTTTT	CASGGPHGELFF
few	NA	TRBJ1-4	TRBV28	TGTGCCAGCAGTTTATCGGTTGGTTTCAGGGAGGATGAAAAACTGTTTTTT	CASSLSVGFREDEKLFF
many	TRBD1	TRBJ2-6	TRBV7-3	TGTGCCAGCAGCTTCCCGACAGGGGCTGGGGCCAACGTCCTGACTTTC	CASSFPTGAGANVLTF
NA	TRBD2	TRBJ2-5	TRBV7-2	TGTGCCAGCAGCTTATATCTAGCGGGGGGGGAAGAGACCCAGTACTTC	CASSLYLAGGEETQYF
few	TRBD1	TRBJ1-4	TRBV5-6	TGTGCCAGCAGCTCCTCAGGGGGGTCCGGCGAAAAACTGTTTTTT	CASSSSGGSGEKLFF
NA	NA	TRBJ1-1	TRBV5-1	TGCGCCAGCAGCTTGGTCGACAGCTGGGGGACTGAAGCTTTCTTT	CASSLVDSWGTEAFF
NA	NA	TRBJ2-3	TRBV4-1	TGCGCCAGCAGCCAAGAGGGAGGGGGGGGCGCAGATACGCAGTATTTT	CASSQEGGGGADTQYF
NA	NA	TRBJ1-1	TRBV5-1	TGCGCCAGCAGCTTAACGGCGTTTGAGGAAGCTTTCTTT	CASSLTAFEEAFF
NA	NA	TRBJ1-2	TRBV7-2	TGTGCCAGCAGCTTAGATCCCGGGAGGTCCCCATATGGCTACACCTTC	CASSLDPGRSPYGYTF
NA	TRBD1	TRBJ2-6	TRBV27	TGTGCCAGCAGTCCCCGGGACAGCTCCTCTGGGGCCAACGTCCTGACTTTC	CASSPRDSSSGANVLTF
few	NA	TRBJ2-3	TRBV12-3/TRBV12-4	TGTGCCAGCAGTACAAGGGACCTCACAGATACGCAGTATTTT	CASSTRDLTDTQYF
few	TRBD1	TRBJ1-1	TRBV18	TGTGCCAGCTCACCACTCCAGGACAGGGGGCTCATGAACACTGAAGCTTTCTTT	CASSPLQDRGLMNTEAFF